Listed below are T cell receptor beta chains from one sample, sequenced in a study of early stage breast cancer tumors. Some clones are missing from TCRdb's copy, which holds only in-frame ones; the method was immunoSEQ multiplex PCR. The data hold about 19,000 clones, with around 83% observed a single time. Sequencing input: blood. The origin of the receptors is a person aged 65 to 85 with breast cancer. Both conserved end residues are part of each CDR3. Fields, in order: CDR3 length, clone size, D gene, J gene, V gene, CDR3 protein, CDR3 DNA. A D gene is named only where the DNA matches it firmly. Some rows mark clone size as missing; the rest say once, few, many or name a class of expanded clone.

>15|-|-|TRBJ1-2|TRBV9
CASSVEPSGNYGYTF
TGTGCCAGCAGCGTAGAACCCTCCGGTAACTATGGCTACACCTTC
>15|-|-|TRBJ2-1|TRBV27
CASSLRVRSYNEQFF
TGTGCCAGCAGTTTACGGGTTCGATCCTACAATGAGCAGTTCTTC
>13|-|-|TRBJ1-1|TRBV5-6
CASSFFRNTEAFF
TGTGCCAGCAGCTTTTTCCGGAACACTGAAGCTTTCTTT
>16|-|TRBD2|TRBJ2-3|TRBV5-6
CASSLERAGGPDTQYF
TGTGCCAGCAGCTTGGAGCGAGCGGGGGGCCCAGATACGCAGTATTTT
>14|-|TRBD1|TRBJ1-1|TRBV6-5
CASSWDRTNTEAFF
TGTGCCAGCAGTTGGGACAGGACGAACACTGAAGCTTTCTTT
>12|-|-|TRBJ2-1|TRBV2
CASSVTGNEQFF
TGTGCCAGCAGTGTGACTGGCAATGAGCAGTTCTTC
>14|once|-|TRBJ1-1|TRBV29-1
CSVVRGSMNTEAFF
TGCAGCGTTGTTCGCGGGAGCATGAACACTGAAGCTTTCTTT
>15|-|-|TRBJ1-1|TRBV2
CASTPRGFKGSEAFF
TGTGCCAGCACCCCACGGGGTTTCAAGGGCTCTGAAGCTTTCTTT
>15|-|TRBD1|TRBJ1-5|TRBV10-3
CAISPQQGEGQPQHF
TGTGCCATCAGCCCCCAACAGGGGGAAGGTCAGCCCCAGCATTTT
>17|once|TRBD1|TRBJ1-1|TRBV5-1
CASSLSGTGGAGTEAFF
TGCGCCAGCAGCCTATCCGGGACAGGGGGCGCGGGCACTGAAGCTTTCTTT
>16|-|-|TRBJ2-2|TRBV7-6
CASSWLTVANTGELFF
TGTGCCAGCAGCTGGTTGACAGTAGCGAACACCGGGGAGCTGTTTTTT
>12|-|-|TRBJ2-7|TRBV27
CASSRGTYEQYF
TGTGCCAGCAGTAGGGGTACCTACGAGCAGTACTTC
>15|-|-|TRBJ2-2|TRBV19
CASSPLRTATGELFF
TGTGCCAGTAGTCCTCTAAGGACAGCCACCGGGGAGCTGTTTTTT
>12|-|TRBD1|TRBJ2-7|TRBV2
CASSRQGYEQYF
TGTGCCAGCAGCCGACAGGGGTACGAGCAGTACTTC
>17|-|TRBD1|TRBJ2-1|TRBV9
CASSVSVQGVAGNEQFF
TGTGCCAGCAGCGTCAGCGTACAGGGGGTTGCGGGCAATGAGCAGTTCTTC
>14|-|TRBD2|TRBJ2-5|TRBV7-2
CASSKAGGPETQYF
TGTGCCAGCAGCAAGGCGGGGGGGCCGGAGACCCAGTACTTC
>15|once|-|TRBJ1-3|TRBV5-1
CASARETSSGNTIYF
TGCGCCAGCGCTCGGGAGACCAGCTCTGGAAACACCATATATTTT
>17|-|TRBD2|TRBJ2-3|TRBV7-3
CASSLNGRGASTDTQYF
TGTGCCAGCAGCTTAAACGGGCGGGGGGCGAGCACAGATACGCAGTATTTT
>15|-|TRBD2|TRBJ2-1|TRBV11-2
CASSPPAGGNNEQFF
TGTGCCAGCAGCCCCCCCGCGGGGGGTAACAATGAGCAGTTCTTC
>14|-|-|TRBJ1-3|TRBV28
CASSLSRGSHTIYF
TGTGCCAGCAGTTTATCTAGGGGGTCACACACCATATATTTT
>15|once|-|TRBJ2-5|TRBV5-1
CASSLGSRGQETQYF
TGCGCCAGCAGCTTGGGAAGCAGGGGCCAAGAGACCCAGTACTTC
>14|-|-|TRBJ1-1|TRBV5-4
CASSLAGISGEAFF
TGTGCCAGCAGCTTGGCAGGGATTAGTGGTGAAGCTTTCTTT